This T cell receptor (beta chain) derives from a study of blood T cell repertoires in COVID-19. At the level of the study: Researchers got acute and convalescent COVID-19 samples from the United States, Italy and Spain.

Germline V gene sequence: CDR1 SGHTA, CDR2 FQGTGA. The CDR3 covers 17 residues. V lost 4 bases and J 2 bases, leaving 18 bases between the germline ends. Recovered Cohort 3 donors showed two negative PCRs, clearance, or symptom resolution. In the authors' workflow: Using reference gene primer amplification, nucleated cell counts were estimated. Method: immunoSEQ multiplex PCR; TCRdb's copy keeps in-frame clones and lacks some. V, J and clone size reflect that table, while D and trimming were determined from the DNA. The profile shows a few hundred thousand clones, 80% to 90% of them singletons. The sample comprised PBMCs or T cells enriched from blood (not recorded which). The source of this sequence is a woman between 50 and 59 years old who had recovered from COVID-19. V gene TRBV7-3 combines with J gene TRBJ2-1, with a weak D call TRBD1 (6 bases). The CDR3 loop is CASSSNPPGQPYNEQFF. The DNA of the CDR3 is TGTGCCAGCAGCTCCAACCCTCCGGGACAACCCTACAATGAGCAGTTCTTC.